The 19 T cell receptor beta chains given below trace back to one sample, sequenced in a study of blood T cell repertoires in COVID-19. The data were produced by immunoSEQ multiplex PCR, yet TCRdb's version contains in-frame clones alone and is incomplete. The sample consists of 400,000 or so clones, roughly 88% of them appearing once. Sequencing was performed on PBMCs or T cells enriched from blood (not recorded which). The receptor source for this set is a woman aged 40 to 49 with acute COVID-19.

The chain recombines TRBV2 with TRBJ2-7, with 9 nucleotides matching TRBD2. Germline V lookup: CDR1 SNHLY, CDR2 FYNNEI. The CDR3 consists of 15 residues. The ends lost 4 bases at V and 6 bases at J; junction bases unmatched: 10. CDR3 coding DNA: TGTGCCAGCAGTGCGAATGGCGGGGGGGCGAGCGAGCAGTACTTC. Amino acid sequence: CASSANGGGASEQYF. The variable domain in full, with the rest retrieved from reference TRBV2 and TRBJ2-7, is EPEVTQTPSHQVTQMGQEVILRCVPISNHLYFYWYRQILGQKVEFLVSFYNNEISEKSEIFDDQFSVERPDGSNFTLKIRSTKLEDSAMYFCASSANGGGASEQYFGPGTRLTVT.

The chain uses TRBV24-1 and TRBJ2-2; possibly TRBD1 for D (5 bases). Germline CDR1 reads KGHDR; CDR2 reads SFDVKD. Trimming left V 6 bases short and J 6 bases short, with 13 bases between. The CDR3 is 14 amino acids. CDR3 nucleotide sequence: TGTGCCACCAGTCCCAGGGTGGGCGCCGGGGAGCTGTTTTTT. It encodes CATSPRVGAGELFF.

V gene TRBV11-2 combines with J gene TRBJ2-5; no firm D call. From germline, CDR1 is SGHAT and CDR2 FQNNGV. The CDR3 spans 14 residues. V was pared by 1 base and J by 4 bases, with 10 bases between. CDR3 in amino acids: CASSLGLGPETQYF. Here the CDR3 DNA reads TGTGCCAGCAGCTTAGGTCTGGGCCCAGAGACCCAGTACTTC.

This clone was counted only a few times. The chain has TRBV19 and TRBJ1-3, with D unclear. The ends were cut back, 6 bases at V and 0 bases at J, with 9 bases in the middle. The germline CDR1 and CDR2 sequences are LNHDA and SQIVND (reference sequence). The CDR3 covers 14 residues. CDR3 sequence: CASRPGISGNTIYF. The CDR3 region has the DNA TGTGCCAGTAGACCAGGAATCTCTGGAAACACCATATATTTT.

The CDR3: CASSLATQGSGNTIYF. DNA for the CDR3: TGTGCCAGCAGCTTAGCGACTCAGGGGAGTGGAAACACCATATATTTT. The chain employs TRBV7-9 and TRBJ1-3; possibly TRBD1 for D (6 bases). The CDR3 spans 16 residues. The V end was cut by 0 bases, the J end by 3 bases, with 12 bases between. Germline V gene lookup returns CDR1 SEHNR and CDR2 FQNEAQ (reference sequence).

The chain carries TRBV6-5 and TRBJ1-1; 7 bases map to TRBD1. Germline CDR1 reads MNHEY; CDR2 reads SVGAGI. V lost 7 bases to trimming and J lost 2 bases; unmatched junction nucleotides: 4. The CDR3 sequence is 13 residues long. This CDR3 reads CASTHRGNTEAFF. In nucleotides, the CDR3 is TGTGCCAGCACTCACAGGGGAAACACTGAAGCTTTCTTT.

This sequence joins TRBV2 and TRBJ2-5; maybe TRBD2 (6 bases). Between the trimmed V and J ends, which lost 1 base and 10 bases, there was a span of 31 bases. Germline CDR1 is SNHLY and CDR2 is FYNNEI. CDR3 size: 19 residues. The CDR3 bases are TGTGCCAGCAGTGAAGACCGACGCCAGAGAAACTTTAGCGGACGGGACCAGTACTTC. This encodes CASSEDRRQRNFSGRDQYF.

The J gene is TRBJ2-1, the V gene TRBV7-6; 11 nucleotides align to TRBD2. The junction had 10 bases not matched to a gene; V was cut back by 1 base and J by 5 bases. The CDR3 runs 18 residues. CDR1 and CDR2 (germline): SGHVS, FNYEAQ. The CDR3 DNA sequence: TGTGCCAGCAGCTTAGTACTAGCGGGGGCCTCATACAACAATGAGCAGTTCTTC. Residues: CASSLVLAGASYNNEQFF.

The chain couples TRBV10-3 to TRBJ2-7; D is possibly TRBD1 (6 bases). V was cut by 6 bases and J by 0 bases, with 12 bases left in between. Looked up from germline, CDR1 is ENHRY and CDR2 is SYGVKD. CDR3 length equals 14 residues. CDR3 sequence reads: CAISRDTNSYEQYF. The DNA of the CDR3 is TGTGCCATCAGCCGGGACACCAACTCCTACGAGCAGTACTTC.

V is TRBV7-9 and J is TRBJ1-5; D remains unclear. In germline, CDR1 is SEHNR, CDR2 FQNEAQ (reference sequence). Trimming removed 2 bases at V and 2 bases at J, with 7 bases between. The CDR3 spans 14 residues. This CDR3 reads CASSLQEGNQPQHF. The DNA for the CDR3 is TGTGCCAGCAGCTTACAGGAAGGCAATCAGCCCCAGCATTTT.

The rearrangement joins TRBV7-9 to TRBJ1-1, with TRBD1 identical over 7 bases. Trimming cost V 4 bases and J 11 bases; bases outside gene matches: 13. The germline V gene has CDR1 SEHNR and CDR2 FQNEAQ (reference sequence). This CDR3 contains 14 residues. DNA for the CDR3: TGTGCCAGCAGCTCGAACAGGGGCCGGCCGATGGCTTTCTTT. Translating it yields CASSSNRGRPMAFF.

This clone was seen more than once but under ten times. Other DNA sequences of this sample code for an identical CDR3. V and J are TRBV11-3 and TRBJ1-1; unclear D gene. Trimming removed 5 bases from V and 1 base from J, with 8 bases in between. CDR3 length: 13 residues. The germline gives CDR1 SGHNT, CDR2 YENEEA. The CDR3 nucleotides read TGTGCCAGCAGCGTAACAGAGAACACTGAAGCTTTCTTT. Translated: CASSVTENTEAFF.

CDR3 loop: CSARVSRKLFF. The CDR3, as DNA: TGCAGTGCTAGAGTGAGCCGAAAACTGTTTTTT. The V call is TRBV20-1, the J call TRBJ1-4; D unclear. The V end was cut by 1 base, the J end by 10 bases, with 7 bases between. From germline, CDR1 is DFQATT and CDR2 SNEGSKA (reference sequence). This CDR3 spans 11 amino acids.

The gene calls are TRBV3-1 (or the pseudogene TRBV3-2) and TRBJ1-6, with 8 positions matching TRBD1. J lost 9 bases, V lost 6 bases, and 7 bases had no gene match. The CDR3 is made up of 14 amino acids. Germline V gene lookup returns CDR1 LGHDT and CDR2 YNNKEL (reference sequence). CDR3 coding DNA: TGTGCCAGCAGTCTACAGGGGGGTAGTTCACCCCTCCACTTT. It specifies CASSLQGGSSPLHF.

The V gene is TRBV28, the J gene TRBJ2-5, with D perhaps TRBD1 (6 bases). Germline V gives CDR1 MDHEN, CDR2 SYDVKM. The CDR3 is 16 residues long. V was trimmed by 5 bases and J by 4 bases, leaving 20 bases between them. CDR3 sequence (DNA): TGTGCCAGCAGTAGACCCTTACAGGGCGTAGCAGAGACCCAGTACTTC. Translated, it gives CASSRPLQGVAETQYF.

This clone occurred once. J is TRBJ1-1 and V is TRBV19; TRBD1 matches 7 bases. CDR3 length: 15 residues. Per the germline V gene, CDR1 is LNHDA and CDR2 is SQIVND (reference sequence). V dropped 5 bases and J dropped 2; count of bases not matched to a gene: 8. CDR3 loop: CASSEPTGTNTEAFF. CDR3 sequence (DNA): TGTGCCAGTAGTGAACCGACAGGGACCAACACTGAAGCTTTCTTT. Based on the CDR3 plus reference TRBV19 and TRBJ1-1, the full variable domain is DGGITQSPKYLFRKEGQNVTLSCEQNLNHDAMYWYRQDPGQGLRLIYYSQIVNDFQKGDIAEGYSVSREKKESFPLTVTSAQKNPTAFYLCASSEPTGTNTEAFFGQGTRLTVV.

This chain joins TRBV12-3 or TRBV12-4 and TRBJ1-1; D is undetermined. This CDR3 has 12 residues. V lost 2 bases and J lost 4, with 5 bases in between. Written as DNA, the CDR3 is TGTGCCAGCAGTTTATGGAGCACTGAAGCTTTCTTT. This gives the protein CASSLWSTEAFF.

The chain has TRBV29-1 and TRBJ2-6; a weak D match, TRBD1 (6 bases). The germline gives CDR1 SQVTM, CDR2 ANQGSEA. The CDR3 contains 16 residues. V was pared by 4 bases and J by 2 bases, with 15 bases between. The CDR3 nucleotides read TGCAGCGTTGTTGCAGGGGAAGGAACTGGGGCCAACGTCCTGACTTTC. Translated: CSVVAGEGTGANVLTF. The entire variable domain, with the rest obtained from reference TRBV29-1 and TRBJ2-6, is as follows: SAVISQKPSRDICQRGTSLTIQCQVDSQVTMMFWYRQQPGQSLTLIATANQGSEATYESGFVIDKFPISRPNLTFSTLTVSNMSPEDSSIYLCSVVAGEGTGANVLTFGAGSRLTVL.

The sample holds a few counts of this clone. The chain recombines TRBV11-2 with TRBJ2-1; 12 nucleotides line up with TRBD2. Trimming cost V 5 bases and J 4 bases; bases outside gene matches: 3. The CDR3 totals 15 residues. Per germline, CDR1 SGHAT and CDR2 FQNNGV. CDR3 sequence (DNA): TGTGCCAGCAGCGTTACTAGCGGGGGGTACAATGAGCAGTTCTTC. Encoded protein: CASSVTSGGYNEQFF.